The 2 T cell receptor beta chains below were found in one sample sequenced in a study of control samples from healthy donors and cancer patients (dated by TCRdb to about 2020). The library was produced with the immunoSEQ multiplex PCR assay. Imported from immuneACCESS, the table was reduced by TCRdb to in-frame sequences with V and J called. These copies leave out some clones; in studies compared against another copy, an unresolved V gene accounts for under half, and the cause of the remainder is not known. Here the sample has 85,000 to 100,000 clones; over 90% occur a single time. The ten top clones hold 8% of the sample. The sequencing input was blood. The receptors shown here come from a man aged 18 to 30 in good health.

The V and J genes are TRBV19 and TRBJ2-1; D possibly uses TRBD1 or TRBD2 (6 bases each). V was pared by 6 bases and J by 0 bases, with 15 bases between. Looked up from germline, CDR1 is LNHDA and CDR2 is SQIVND (reference sequence). This CDR3 spans 16 amino acids. CDR3 nucleotide sequence: TGTGCCAGTAGGGGAGAAGGGGGGAGCTCCTACAATGAGCAGTTCTTC. Its translation: CASRGEGGSSYNEQFF.

The chain has TRBV6-5 and TRBJ1-5; no clear D gene. V dropped 6 bases and J dropped 0 bases, with 12 bases sitting between them. Germline CDR1 reads MNHEY; CDR2 reads SVGAGI. The CDR3 extends over 15 amino acids. The CDR3 here is CASRTKPYSNQPQHF. The CDR3 DNA reads as TGTGCCAGCAGGACAAAACCCTATAGCAATCAGCCCCAGCATTTT.